This T cell receptor (beta chain) appears in the sequencing data of a study of T cell repertoires in cytomegalovirus infection. TCRdb passed the reads through MiXCR, listing each CDR3 protein once. Among 250,000 to 300,000 distinct CDR3 sequences listed, 20% to 25% were seen once. The CDR3 spans 15 residues. Deletions cut 5 bases from V and 0 bases from J, with 11 bases between. This clonotype was counted at least ten times. Its matching antigen is unknown. This specimen was cultured PBMCs, taken from culture after CMV antigen stimulation. The sequence came from a human donor in good health (CMV status not recorded). Some clones in this sample may be carry-over from other donors' samples. The V and J genes are TRBV12-3 or TRBV12-4 and TRBJ2-1; D remains unclear. DNA of the CDR3: TGTGCCAGCAGTCCGATTAGTGTCTCCTACAATGAGCAGTTCTTC. This encodes CASSPISVSYNEQFF.